This record concerns one T cell receptor beta chain sequence. The data belong to a study of CD8 T cells in Susac syndrome. V dropped 5 bases and J dropped 2; count of bases not matched to a gene: 6. The germline V gene encodes CDR1 DFQATT and CDR2 SNEGSKA (reference sequence). This CDR3 spans 13 amino acids. Random hexamers primed reverse transcription of about 0.45 to 1 ug RNA. Via MiXCR, TCRdb re-called the immunoSEQ multiplex PCR reads, giving one row per CDR3 protein. Of approximately 120,000 distinct CDR3 sequences listed, roughly 96% are singletons. Sequenced sample: CD4+ T cells from PBMCs. The origin of this receptor is a human donor in good health. This rearrangement joins TRBV20-1 to TRBJ2-7, with 7 bases identical to TRBD1. In DNA, the CDR3 is TGCAGTGCTGACCGGGACAGCGCCTACGAGCAGTACTTC. It encodes CSADRDSAYEQYF.